This entry describes one T cell receptor beta chain. The target of this receptor is not known. Qualities for individual bases were not recorded, and no much larger clone is one base off. The data are from a study of blood T cell repertoires in COVID-19 (TCRdb year 2020). About the full investigation: The collaborator samples originated in the United States, Italy and Spain and spanned the acute and convalescent phases of COVID-19. The repertoires were released in a freely available public database intended as a resource for research on the immune response to SARS-CoV-2. The sample metadata nearly always contained a de-identified subject ID, COVID-19 status, age in years and sex. Samples were obtained from the ongoing ImmuneRACE study (first 160 participants) and from 1,254 subjects provided by 6 global collaborators. The dataset comprised deeply sampled blood TCRbeta repertoires from subjects exposed to, actively infected with, or recovered from COVID-19. The material from the prospective study consisted of cDNA or gDNA derived from T cells, B-cell-depleted T cells, or PBMCs. HLA class I and class II types, where available, came from metadata supplied by the sample provider rather than from assay-based typing.

A distance of 11 bases separates the germline ends of V and J, which lose 5 bases and 3 bases respectively. The CDR3, cysteine through phenylalanine, is 13 amino acids long. Just CDR3 DNA is preserved here, 39 bases in frame from base 1. TCRbeta CDR3 regions were amplified from genomic DNA using the immunoSEQ Assay, a bias-controlled multiplex PCR. From the authors' description of their analysis: The number of nucleated cells in each sample was estimated by amplification of reference gene primers within the assay. Sequence reads were collapsed and filtered to measure the absolute abundance of every unique TCRbeta CDR3 rearrangement. For each sample, productive Simpson clonality was calculated as the square root of Simpson's diversity index over productive rearrangements. As stored in TCRdb, this immuneACCESS dataset retains in-frame rearrangements with V and J assigned. A fraction of the clones does not appear; measured against another copy, unresolved V genes explain less than half of the discrepancy, and the remainder lacks a known reason. For V, J and clone size, that table is used; D and trimming come from the DNA. Counted in this sample were about 130,000 clones; roughly four fifths of them appeared once. About 18% of the sample goes to the ten largest clones.

Study-level results and caveats: The quantity of clinical and demographic metadata differed by source and by participant and was supplied without curation.

In Seattle, one collaborating source enrolled patients while the infection was active and tracked those patients longitudinally over the course of disease. Whole blood was collected in K2EDTA tubes by collaborating institutions according to the institutions' own protocols. For TCRbeta analysis, collaborators shipped samples in one of three forms: frozen whole blood, isolated PBMCs, or DNA extracted from either of those sample types. This TCR was sampled from a man aged 25-40 years with COVID-19, enrolled during active disease. Material: peripheral blood. The chain employs TRBV12-3 or TRBV12-4 and TRBJ2-7, with TRBD1 perhaps the D gene, on 6 matching bases. In nucleotide form, the sequence is TGTGCCAGCAGTCCGACAGGATTCTACGAGCAGTACTTC. This codes for CASSPTGFYEQYF.